These 7 T cell receptor beta chains came from one sample sequenced in a study of T-cell reconstitution after alpha-beta-depleted transplantation in children. Molecular barcoding with unique molecular identifiers was used for the TCRbeta library. Using its own MiXCR run on the PCR reads, TCRdb lists one record per CDR3 protein. The sample shows around 400,000 distinct CDR3 sequences, about 11% of them seen only once. Sequencing was performed on PBMCs from the stem cell graft donor, taken from the stem cell graft. These receptor sequences come from a human donor who donated a stem cell graft to a child with acute myeloid leukemia.

With respect to this clonotype: A much larger clone lies one base from this, so it may be a read error. Since the CDR3 does not end with the conserved phenylalanine or tryptophan, this likely comes from a read error. The rearrangement uses TRBV4-3 and TRBJ2-3, with a possible D match to TRBD2 (6 bases). V lost 4 bases and J lost 0, with 8 bases in between. Germline CDR1 LGHNA, CDR2 YSLEER. This CDR3 region has 14 residues. In nucleotides, the CDR3 is TGCGCCAGCAGCCTAGCGGCTAGCACAGATACGCAGTATTTG. Its protein is CASSLAASTDTQYL.

V and J are TRBV20-1 and TRBJ1-1; a weak D match, TRBD1 (5 bases). Trimming removed 0 bases at V and 6 bases at J, with 11 bases between. The CDR3 has 13 amino acids. Germline CDR1 reads DFQATT; CDR2 reads SNEGSKA (reference sequence). The chain's CDR3 is CSARDLAGAEAFF. CDR3 nucleotide sequence: TGCAGTGCTAGAGATCTTGCGGGGGCTGAAGCTTTCTTT.

The genes are TRBV10-3 and TRBJ1-2, with D unclear. Germline V gene data show CDR1 as ENHRY and CDR2 as SYGVKD. V was clipped by 6 bases and J by 3 bases, with 8 bases between them. This CDR3 contains 12 residues. The CDR3 region is CAIRLRDYGYTF. CDR3 in DNA: TGTGCCATCAGGCTACGGGACTATGGCTACACCTTC.

On this clonotype: This may be a read error, as it is one base from a much larger clone. The chain is built from TRBV3-1 and TRBJ2-6; possible D gene TRBD1, 5 bases. The CDR3 is 15 residues long. The V gene's germline CDR1 is LGHDT and CDR2 YNNKEL (reference sequence). CDR3: CASSRDNSGANGLTF. For the CDR3, the DNA is TGTGCCAGCAGCCGAGACAACTCTGGGGCCAACGGCCTGACTTTC.

In this sample, this clonotype turned up a few times. The J gene is TRBJ1-1, the V gene TRBV4-1; unclear D gene. Trimming took 2 bases from V and 3 from J, leaving 13 bases between them. This CDR3 region has 15 residues. Germline CDR1 is MGHRA and CDR2 is YSYEKL. CDR3 amino acids: CASSQLGIADTEAFF. In DNA form, the CDR3 reads TGCGCCAGCAGCCAACTAGGGATCGCGGACACTGAAGCTTTCTTT.

This clonotype was seen at least ten times. The rearrangement links TRBV7-2 to TRBJ2-3; D remains unclear. CDR3 size: 14 residues. Trimming shortened V by 0 bases and J by 9 bases, and 13 bases separated the two germline ends. Germline V lookup: CDR1 SGHTA, CDR2 FQGNSA. CDR3 nucleotide sequence: TGTGCCAGCAGCTTAGCACGGCGGCACCTAACGCAGTATTTT. Its protein is CASSLARRHLTQYF. Variable domain in full (rest from reference TRBV7-2 and TRBJ2-3): GAGVSQSPSNKVTEKGKDVELRCDPISGHTALYWYRQSLGQGLEFLIYFQGNSAPDKSGLPSDRFSAERTGGSVSTLTIQRTQQEDSAVYLCASSLARRHLTQYFGPGTRLTVL.

This clonotype was seen many times. The chain recombines TRBV20-1 with TRBJ1-1, with a possible D match to TRBD1 (5 bases). This CDR3 has 15 amino acids. V gave up 4 bases and J gave up 1 base, with 16 bases separating them. CDR1 and CDR2 from the germline V gene are DFQATT and SNEGSKA (reference sequence). In nucleotides, the CDR3 is TGCAGTGCTACCCATAGTGGCAGGGCGAACACTGAAGCTTTCTTT. This sequence encodes CSATHSGRANTEAFF.